This T cell receptor beta chain was sequenced during a study of T-cell memory formation after mild COVID-19. CDR1 is SGHRS and CDR2 is YFSETQ in the germline V gene. V was cut by 5 bases and J by 8 bases, with 16 bases left in between. The CDR3 is 13 amino acids. One entry per CDR3 protein, called by TCRdb with MiXCR from the 5' RACE reads. Seen here are roughly 250,000 distinct CDR3 sequences, 15% to 20% observed once, and the top ten hold roughly 3.6%. The sequence came from a man between 18 and 29 years old who had mild COVID-19 (a few samples of this study predate the infection). Cell type and time point are not known. V is TRBV5-1 and J is TRBJ1-2; possibly TRBD1 for D (5 bases). The sequencing input was PBMCs or a T cell subset sorted from them (not recorded which). The CDR3, as DNA: TGCGCCAGCAGAGGAGGCCAGGGTGGGGGCTACACCTTC. Protein product: CASRGGQGGGYTF.